Following are 24 T cell receptor beta chains from one sample sequenced in a study of T cell changes during pregnancy in multiple sclerosis. Repertoires were generated with immunoSEQ multiplex PCR, while TCRdb's copy carries only in-frame clones and drops some. The table lists almost 40,000 clones, about 90% of them singletons. The sample was CD4+ T cells from peripheral blood mononuclear cells, taken in the second trimester of pregnancy. These receptor sequences come from a female donor in good health, enrolled as a control in a pregnancy study.

This clone was observed a few times. The chain links TRBV19 to TRBJ1-1; weak D call: TRBD1 (5 bases). Germline V gene data show CDR1 as LNHDA and CDR2 as SQIVND (reference sequence). This CDR3 is built from 14 residues. Trimming took off 10 bases at V and 0 bases at J, with 15 bases between the two ends. CDR3 residues: CATLGGIVNTEAFF. Written as DNA, the CDR3 is TGTGCCACCTTGGGGGGTATAGTGAACACTGAAGCTTTCTTT.

The rearrangement uses TRBV19 and TRBJ1-4; 11 nucleotides line up with TRBD1. CDR3 length: 13 amino acids. V dropped 7 bases and J dropped 9; count of bases not matched to a gene: 4. Germline CDR1 reads LNHDA; CDR2 reads SQIVND (reference sequence). The CDR3 region is CASTGTGGKKLFF. The CDR3 coding sequence is TGTGCCAGTACGGGGACAGGGGGGAAAAAACTGTTTTTT.

The rearrangement uses TRBV29-1 and TRBJ1-1; no firm D call. Germline V gene data show CDR1 as SQVTM and CDR2 as ANQGSEA. V lost 4 bases, J lost 4 bases, and 13 bases lay in between. This CDR3 comprises 13 residues. CDR3 amino acids: CSVVAAVSTEAFF. CDR3 coding DNA: TGCAGCGTTGTGGCGGCGGTAAGCACTGAAGCTTTCTTT.

The chain carries TRBV5-4 and TRBJ2-7; 7 bases match TRBD2. Germline V gene lookup returns CDR1 SGHNT and CDR2 YYREEE (reference sequence). The V gene end was trimmed by 1 base and the J gene end by 9 bases; junction bases not matched to a gene: 7. The CDR3 has 13 amino acids. CDR3 amino acids: CASSLSGTAAQYF. The CDR3 DNA follows: TGTGCCAGCAGCTTGAGCGGGACGGCCGCGCAGTACTTC.

The rearrangement joins TRBV5-1 to TRBJ2-5; 11 bases are a match to TRBD2. Germline V gene lookup returns CDR1 SGHRS and CDR2 YFSETQ. The CDR3 has 16 amino acids. V lost 4 bases, J lost 1 base, and 6 bases stayed unmatched. CDR3 bases: TGCGCCAGCAGCCCACTAGCGGGGGCACCCCAAGAGACCCAGTACTTC. Residues: CASSPLAGAPQETQYF.

V and J are TRBV25-1 and TRBJ2-7, with no clear D. Germline V gene data show CDR1 as MGHDK and CDR2 as SYGVNS. There are 11 residues in the CDR3. Trimming removed 5 bases at V and 3 bases at J, with 5 bases between. This chain's CDR3 is CASSTVYEQYF. The CDR3 DNA is TGTGCCAGCAGTACAGTCTACGAGCAGTACTTC.

The CDR3 nucleotides are TGCGCCACAAGGCCGGGAATTAATAGCAATCAGCCCCAGCATTTT. It specifies CATRPGINSNQPQHF. The chain couples TRBV5-1 to TRBJ1-5, with unresolved D. The germline V gene encodes CDR1 SGHRS and CDR2 YFSETQ. Trimming removed 9 bases at V and 0 bases at J, with 16 bases between. This CDR3 is built from 15 residues.

The chain recombines TRBV29-1 with TRBJ2-3, with D perhaps matching TRBD2 (7 bases). Germline CDR1 SQVTM, CDR2 ANQGSEA. The CDR3 covers 13 residues. V was cut by 2 bases and J by 7 bases, with 13 bases left in between. CDR3 amino acids: CSVERGGENTQYF. CDR3 nucleotides: TGCAGCGTTGAAAGGGGGGGGGAAAATACGCAGTATTTT.

The rearrangement joins TRBV14 to TRBJ2-7, with D possibly matching TRBD1 (6 bases). Germline lookup yields CDR1 SGHDN and CDR2 FVKESK. The CDR3 sequence is 18 residues long. With 4 bases removed from V and 0 bases from J, the gap between germline ends came to 22 bases. In nucleotides, the CDR3 is TGTGCCAGCAGCCCCTATCTAAGTGCAAGGGGGAGCTCCTACGAGCAGTACTTC. Translation gives CASSPYLSARGSSYEQYF.

The chain is built from TRBV10-2 and TRBJ2-4; 8 nucleotides align to TRBD1. The CDR3 sequence is 15 residues long. Germline assignment: CDR1 WSHSY and CDR2 SAAADI. V shed 6 bases and J 0 bases; nucleotides not matched to a gene: 4. The CDR3 nucleotides are TGCGCCAGCAGGGACAGGGACGTAGCCAAAAACATTCAGTACTTC. It specifies CASRDRDVAKNIQYF.

The chain couples TRBV11-2 to TRBJ1-5; 7 bases align to TRBD1. Per germline, CDR1 SGHAT and CDR2 FQNNGV. Trimming cost V 3 bases and J 6 bases; bases outside gene matches: 8. This CDR3 has 15 amino acids. The CDR3 loop reads CASSFSRGLGQPQHF. CDR3 nucleotide sequence: TGTGCCAGCAGCTTTTCCAGGGGGTTGGGTCAGCCCCAGCATTTT.

J is TRBJ2-5 and V is TRBV30; 9 positions agree with TRBD2. CDR3 length equals 14 residues. CDR1 is GTSNPN and CDR2 is SVGIG in the germline V gene (reference sequence). V was pared by 2 bases and J by 5 bases, with 6 bases of the junction left unmatched. Here the CDR3 reads CAWSFAGGRETQYF. As DNA, the CDR3 is TGTGCCTGGAGTTTTGCGGGGGGGCGGGAGACCCAGTACTTC. Supplemented by reference TRBV30 and TRBJ2-5, the full variable domain reads SQTIHQWPATLVQPVGSPLSLECTVEGTSNPNLYWYRQAAGRGLQLLFYSVGIGQISSEVPQNLSASRPQDRQFILSSKKLLLSDSGFYLCAWSFAGGRETQYFGPGTRLLVL.

The V and J genes are TRBV4-1 and TRBJ2-5; 8 bases are a match to TRBD2. Germline CDR1 reads MGHRA; CDR2 reads YSYEKL. The ends lost 4 bases at V and 1 base at J; junction bases unmatched: 8. The CDR3 contains 16 residues. DNA for the CDR3: TGCGCCAGCAGCCGTGGGGTAGCGGGGCCCCAAGAGACCCAGTACTTC. This codes for CASSRGVAGPQETQYF.

The V gene is TRBV7-2, the J gene TRBJ2-5, with 8 bases matching TRBD1. The germline CDR1 and CDR2 sequences are SGHTA and FQGNSA. V was clipped by 3 bases and J by 5 bases; unmatched bases: 5. CDR3 length: 14 residues. The CDR3 is CASSLQGAAETQYF. Here the CDR3 DNA reads TGTGCCAGCAGCTTGCAGGGGGCGGCGGAGACCCAGTACTTC.

For the CDR3, the DNA is TGTGCCAGCAGCCCGCAGGGAACCTCCTACAATGAGCAGTTCTTC. Protein product: CASSPQGTSYNEQFF. The chain couples TRBV5-5 to TRBJ2-1, with TRBD1 as a possible D gene (5 bases). V dropped 4 bases and J dropped 0 bases, with 11 bases sitting between them. Germline V gives CDR1 SGHKS, CDR2 YYEKEE (reference sequence). This CDR3 is 15 amino acids long.

The chain combines TRBV27 with TRBJ1-5, with D unresolved. The CDR3 spans 13 residues. V was trimmed by 2 bases and J by 7 bases, leaving 9 bases between them. Germline V gene sequence: CDR1 MNHEY, CDR2 SMNVEV (reference sequence). CDR3 sequence reads: CASSLTVQQPQHF. The CDR3 DNA reads as TGTGCCAGCAGTTTAACTGTACAGCAGCCCCAGCATTTT.

The V gene is TRBV6-4, the J gene TRBJ1-2; perhaps TRBD1 as D (5 bases). Germline V gene sequence: CDR1 MRHNA, CDR2 SNTAGT. This CDR3 region has 17 residues. Trimming took 7 bases from V and 8 from J, leaving 29 bases between them. The CDR3 sequence: CASKAEIGSPGRDGYTF. For the CDR3, the DNA is TGTGCCAGCAAGGCGGAGATCGGGTCGCCGGGGCGGGACGGCTACACCTTC.

V is TRBV4-3 and J is TRBJ2-2; 12 bases are shared with TRBD1. V dropped 1 base and J dropped 4; count of bases not matched to a gene: 4. This CDR3 spans 17 amino acids. Germline assignment: CDR1 LGHNA and CDR2 YSLEER. DNA of the CDR3: TGCGCCAGCAGCCAAGGGGGACAGGGGGCGGTCACCGGGGAGCTGTTTTTT. Translation gives CASSQGGQGAVTGELFF.

The chain joins TRBV7-3 to TRBJ1-2; D not resolved. The V gene lost 2 bases and the J gene lost 0 bases, with 13 bases spanning the gap. The length of the CDR3 is 16 residues. Germline CDR1 is SGHTA and CDR2 is FQGTGA. The CDR3 DNA sequence: TGTGCCAGCAGCTTAGTCCCCGGGATCACTAACTATGGCTACACCTTC. Translated, it gives CASSLVPGITNYGYTF.

V is TRBV4-1 and J is TRBJ1-5; 11 bases are shared with TRBD1. This CDR3 is built from 15 residues. Germline trimming cut 3 bases from V and 5 bases from J; bases unmatched to any gene: 3. CDR1 MGHRA and CDR2 YSYEKL come from the germline V gene. The CDR3: CASSQQGQGDQPQHF. CDR3 in DNA: TGCGCCAGCAGCCAGCAGGGACAGGGGGATCAGCCCCAGCATTTT.

The V call is TRBV4-1, the J call TRBJ2-5; 8 nucleotides align to TRBD2. CDR1 and CDR2 from the germline V gene are MGHRA and YSYEKL. This CDR3 is built from 16 residues. Germline trimming cut 4 bases from V and 7 bases from J; bases unmatched to any gene: 14. CDR3 bases: TGCGCCAGCAGCCCAACCCTCCTAGCGGGTATCGGGACCCAGTACTTC. This codes for CASSPTLLAGIGTQYF.

The V and J genes are TRBV11-1 and TRBJ2-1; a weak D match, TRBD2 (6 bases). V lost 0 bases and J lost 10, with 13 bases in between. This CDR3 is 14 amino acids long. Germline CDR1 and CDR2: SGHAT and FQDESV (reference sequence). The CDR3 sequence is CASSLAYPGREQFF. The CDR3 DNA follows: TGTGCCAGCAGCTTAGCCTACCCCGGGAGAGAGCAGTTCTTC. The whole variable domain, filled in from reference TRBV11-1 and TRBJ2-1, reads EAEVAQSPRYKITEKSQAVAFWCDPISGHATLYWYRQILGQGPELLVQFQDESVVDDSQLPKDRFSAERLKGVDSTLKIQPAELGDSAMYLCASSLAYPGREQFFGPGTRLTVL.

V gene TRBV6-1 combines with J gene TRBJ1-5; 7 nucleotides align to TRBD1. V was pared by 4 bases and J by 9 bases, with 6 bases of the junction left unmatched. Germline V gene data show CDR1 as MNHNS and CDR2 as SASEGT. The CDR3 sequence is 13 residues long. The CDR3 spells CASSVNSGGPQHF. The DNA of the CDR3 is TGTGCCAGCAGTGTAAATTCAGGGGGGCCCCAGCATTTT.

The V call is TRBV7-2, the J call TRBJ2-7; D gene uncertain. The ends were cut back, 1 base at V and 2 bases at J, with 9 bases in the middle. This CDR3 has 14 residues. CDR1 is SGHTA and CDR2 is FQGNSA in the germline V gene. CDR3 region: CASSLDYSTYEQYF. CDR3 in DNA: TGTGCCAGCAGCTTAGACTACTCAACCTACGAGCAGTACTTC.